The 27 T cell receptor beta chains below all came from one sample that was sequenced in a study of CD8+ T cells in alopecia areata. Extracted RNA was reverse transcribed into cDNA, the sequencing template. Method: immunoSEQ multiplex PCR; TCRdb's copy keeps in-frame clones and lacks some. Altogether roughly 250,000 clones are present, under 80% being singletons, with the ten largest covering more than 0.95%. The source material was CD4+ T cells sorted from blood, sampled at week 0. The receptors shown here come from a human donor with alopecia areata.

This clone was observed a handful of times. This chain uses TRBV29-1 with TRBJ1-2; maybe TRBD1 (6 bases). The V end lost 4 bases, the J end lost 7 bases, and 10 bases lay between the germline ends. Germline V gives CDR1 SQVTM, CDR2 ANQGSEA. The CDR3 runs to 11 residues. The CDR3 sequence is CSVGVGAGYTF. The CDR3 DNA reads TGCAGCGTTGGGGTGGGGGCTGGCTACACCTTC.

V usage is TRBV19 and J usage is TRBJ2-1; TRBD1 matches at 7 bases. The junction had 6 bases not matched to a gene; V was cut back by 2 bases and J by 5 bases. This CDR3 has 15 residues. Per the germline V gene, CDR1 is LNHDA and CDR2 is SQIVND (reference sequence). The CDR3 loop reads CASSIYGTDDNEQFF. CDR3 nucleotides: TGTGCCAGTAGTATATACGGGACAGATGACAATGAGCAGTTCTTC.

This rearrangement joins TRBV5-1 to TRBJ2-5; D call uncertain. From germline, CDR1 is SGHRS and CDR2 YFSETQ. V shed 0 bases and J shed 4 bases, with 10 bases lying between them. This CDR3 has 14 amino acids. CDR3 in amino acids: CASSLEPVGETQYF. CDR3 DNA: TGCGCCAGCAGCTTGGAACCCGTCGGAGAGACCCAGTACTTC.

This rearrangement joins TRBV7-2 to TRBJ2-7; D ambiguous. Germline assignment: CDR1 SGHTA and CDR2 FQGNSA. Trimming removed 1 base from V and 2 bases from J, with 12 bases in between. CDR3 size: 15 residues. CDR3 in amino acids: CASSLVLGQTYEQYF. The CDR3 DNA is TGTGCCAGCAGCTTAGTGCTAGGGCAGACCTACGAGCAGTACTTC.

This clone appeared once. The rearrangement uses TRBV6-6 and TRBJ2-7, with a weak D call TRBD1 (5 bases). This CDR3 region has 13 residues. Trimming cost V 6 bases and J 4 bases, with 13 bases left between them. CDR1 MNHNY and CDR2 SVGAGI come from the germline V gene (reference sequence). CDR3 loop: CASRGAVGYEQYF. CDR3 nucleotide sequence: TGTGCCAGCAGAGGGGCCGTGGGATACGAGCAGTACTTC.

The chain carries TRBV5-1 and TRBJ2-1, with 8 bases that match TRBD2. CDR1 is SGHRS, CDR2 YFSETQ, per germline. The CDR3 covers 12 residues. The ends lost 1 base at V and 12 bases at J; junction bases unmatched: 3. The CDR3 is CASSLPSGGQFF. CDR3 nucleotides: TGCGCCAGCAGCTTGCCAAGCGGGGGGCAGTTCTTC.

The rearrangement uses TRBV15 and TRBJ1-5; no clear D. This CDR3 comprises 15 residues. The germline gives CDR1 LNHNV, CDR2 YYDKDF (reference sequence). V was trimmed by 0 bases and J by 2 bases, leaving 8 bases between them. The CDR3 DNA reads as TGTGCCACCAGCAGAGATCTGGTCGGCAATCAGCCCCAGCATTTT. It yields the protein CATSRDLVGNQPQHF.

The chain joins TRBV20-1 to TRBJ2-1; D ambiguous. Germline values: CDR1 DFQATT, CDR2 SNEGSKA (reference sequence). V lost 4 bases, J lost 10 bases, and 11 bases lay in between. The CDR3 runs 11 residues. CDR3 sequence: CSATRAYEQFF. CDR3 DNA sequence: TGCAGTGCTACCCGGGCGTACGAGCAGTTCTTC.

In its sample, this clone was seen a few times. The genes are TRBV7-2 and TRBJ2-5, with TRBD1 matching 9 bases. CDR3 size: 15 residues. Germline trimming cut 6 bases from V and 2 bases from J; bases unmatched to any gene: 7. Germline V lookup: CDR1 SGHTA, CDR2 FQGNSA. This CDR3 is CASSRTGGGQETQYF. The DNA for the CDR3 is TGTGCCAGCAGTCGAACAGGGGGCGGACAAGAGACCCAGTACTTC.

This chain links TRBV5-1 with TRBJ1-1; TRBD1 is a possible D gene (5 bases). This CDR3 has 15 residues. V lost 5 bases and J 1 base, leaving 15 bases between the germline ends. Germline V CDR1 and CDR2: SGHRS, YFSETQ. For the CDR3, the DNA is TGCGCCAGCAGTGTCTTACAGGCGACGAACACTGAAGCTTTCTTT. The encoded protein is CASSVLQATNTEAFF.

DNA for the CDR3: TGTGCCAGCAGAAGACAGGGTTCCGAGCAGTACTTC. Its protein product is CASRRQGSEQYF. The rearrangement uses TRBV6-5 and TRBJ2-7; TRBD1 agrees at 7 bases. With 6 bases clipped from V and 6 bases from J, the junction kept 5 bases outside the gene matches. Germline V lookup: CDR1 MNHEY, CDR2 SVGAGI. CDR3 size: 12 residues.

V gene TRBV30 combines with J gene TRBJ2-1, with D possibly matching TRBD2 (5 bases). V lost 7 bases to trimming and J lost 9 bases, with 22 bases between them. CDR1 is GTSNPN and CDR2 is SVGIG in the germline V gene (reference sequence). The CDR3 contains 14 residues. The CDR3 region is CAYIPGIRQIEQFF. The CDR3 DNA sequence: TGTGCCTATATACCCGGGATCCGGCAAATTGAGCAGTTCTTC. Combining the CDR3 with reference TRBV30 and TRBJ2-1 gives the whole variable domain SQTIHQWPATLVQPVGSPLSLECTVEGTSNPNLYWYRQAAGRGLQLLFYSVGIGQISSEVPQNLSASRPQDRQFILSSKKLLLSDSGFYLCAYIPGIRQIEQFFGPGTRLTVL.

This chain joins TRBV5-1 and TRBJ1-6; D not resolved. V was trimmed by 3 bases and J by 5 bases, leaving 3 bases between them. This CDR3 spans 12 amino acids. Per germline, CDR1 SGHRS and CDR2 YFSETQ. CDR3 coding DNA: TGCGCCAGCAGCTCGAATAATTCACCCCTCCACTTT. Translating it yields CASSSNNSPLHF.

Notes on this clone: Other DNA sequences in the same sample also yield this CDR3. The V and J genes are TRBV29-1 and TRBJ1-1; D ambiguous. The CDR3 is 11 residues long. V was cut by 4 bases and J by 2 bases, with 5 bases left in between. The germline gives CDR1 SQVTM, CDR2 ANQGSEA. CDR3 nucleotides: TGCAGCGTTGTTGGAAACACTGAAGCTTTCTTT. Residues: CSVVGNTEAFF.

The chain combines TRBV25-1 with TRBJ2-7, with D perhaps TRBD1 (5 bases). Per the germline V gene, CDR1 is MGHDK and CDR2 is SYGVNS. The CDR3 has 14 residues. V was shortened by 3 bases and J by 2 bases, with 11 bases between the two germline ends. DNA for the CDR3: TGTGCCAGCAGTGACTGGGGCAGAACCTACGAGCAGTACTTC. Translating gives CASSDWGRTYEQYF.

This chain joins TRBV12-5 and TRBJ2-5; no reliable D call. Between the trimmed V and J ends, which lost 7 bases and 5 bases, there was a span of 8 bases. CDR1 is LGHNT and CDR2 is FRNRAP in the germline V gene. This CDR3 is 11 amino acids long. The CDR3 DNA reads TGTGCTAGTGAAACCGGGGAGACCCAGTACTTC. Its translation: CASETGETQYF.

The chain employs TRBV5-6 and TRBJ2-7; D perhaps matches TRBD1 (6 bases). Germline V lookup: CDR1 SGHDT, CDR2 YYEEEE. Trimming removed 2 bases from V and 3 bases from J, with 12 bases in between. This CDR3 has 14 residues. This CDR3 is CASSLYDRLYEQYF. In nucleotides, the CDR3 is TGTGCCAGCAGCTTATACGACAGGCTCTACGAGCAGTACTTC.

The gene calls are TRBV7-8 and TRBJ2-5, with D maybe TRBD1 (6 bases). This CDR3 is built from 14 residues. The V end was cut by 1 base, the J end by 5 bases, with 11 bases between. Germline loops: CDR1 SGHVS, CDR2 FQNEAQ. CDR3 in amino acids: CASSLVAQGETQYF. CDR3 sequence (DNA): TGTGCCAGCAGCTTAGTGGCTCAGGGGGAGACCCAGTACTTC.

With respect to this clone: Within the sample, other DNA sequences also encode this same CDR3. The chain employs TRBV9 and TRBJ2-6; no definite D call. Germline V gene data show CDR1 as SGDLS and CDR2 as YYNGEE. The V and J ends lost 0 bases and 1 base respectively, with 5 bases between them. This CDR3 has 15 amino acids. The CDR3 DNA reads as TGTGCCAGCAGCGTAGTGGGTTCTGGGGCCAACGTCCTGACTTTC. Translation: CASSVVGSGANVLTF. Using reference TRBV9 and TRBJ2-6 for the parts outside the CDR3, the full variable domain is DSGVTQTPKHLITATGQRVTLRCSPRSGDLSVYWYQQSLDQGLQFLIQYYNGEERAKGNILERFSAQQFPDLHSELNLSSLELGDSALYFCASSVVGSGANVLTFGAGSRLTVL.

The chain's CDR3 is CASSTPGSGANVLTF. The CDR3 DNA is TGTGCCAGCAGTACACCAGGCTCCGGGGCCAACGTCCTGACTTTC. V usage is TRBV7-9 and J usage is TRBJ2-6; D remains ambiguous. Germline V gene sequence: CDR1 SEHNR, CDR2 FQNEAQ (reference sequence). There are 15 residues in the CDR3. V was shortened by 6 bases and J by 4 bases, with 13 bases between the two germline ends.

The chain links TRBV7-9 to TRBJ2-7; 7 bases line up with TRBD1. Germline trimming cut 2 bases from V and 3 bases from J; bases unmatched to any gene: 4. The CDR3 has 14 amino acids. The germline V gene has CDR1 SEHNR and CDR2 FQNEAQ (reference sequence). CDR3 sequence (DNA): TGTGCCAGCAGCTTATCTCGGGACAGCTACGAGCAGTACTTC. It specifies CASSLSRDSYEQYF.

V usage is TRBV2 and J usage is TRBJ2-3; 7 bases fit TRBD2. The CDR3 is made up of 14 amino acids. J lost 2 bases, V lost 6 bases, and 5 bases had no gene match. Germline lookup yields CDR1 SNHLY and CDR2 FYNNEI. This CDR3 reads CASRGGTYTDTQYF. CDR3 nucleotide sequence: TGTGCCAGCAGGGGGGGGACTTACACAGATACGCAGTATTTT.

The CDR3 reads CASSLDISYTEAFF. The CDR3 region has the DNA TGTGCCAGCAGCTTGGACATCTCCTACACTGAAGCTTTCTTT. The chain recombines TRBV7-2 with TRBJ1-1, with a weak D call TRBD1 (5 bases). The germline V gene encodes CDR1 SGHTA and CDR2 FQGNSA. V was clipped by 3 bases and J by 3 bases, with 11 bases between them. The CDR3 extends over 14 amino acids. The variable domain in full, with the rest retrieved from reference TRBV7-2 and TRBJ1-1, is GAGVSQSPSNKVTEKGKDVELRCDPISGHTALYWYRQSLGQGLEFLIYFQGNSAPDKSGLPSDRFSAERTGGSVSTLTIQRTQQEDSAVYLCASSLDISYTEAFFGQGTRLTVV.

This chain joins TRBV9 and TRBJ1-6, with 8 bases that match TRBD1. Germline assignment: CDR1 SGDLS and CDR2 YYNGEE. This CDR3 spans 15 amino acids. V lost 2 bases to trimming and J lost 8 bases; unmatched junction nucleotides: 6. The CDR3 DNA is TGTGCCAGCAGCGTTCTAGGACAGGGAGATTCACCCCTCCACTTT. Residues: CASSVLGQGDSPLHF.

This clone was detected only a few times. V gene TRBV14 combines with J gene TRBJ2-1; perhaps TRBD1 as D (5 bases). The CDR3 runs 15 residues. Per the germline V gene, CDR1 is SGHDN and CDR2 is FVKESK. Trimming removed 0 bases at V and 8 bases at J, with 14 bases between. The DNA for the CDR3 is TGTGCCAGCAGCCAAGACGCCCGTACAGGACATGAGCAGTTCTTC. It translates to CASSQDARTGHEQFF.

This clone has just a few counts. The rearrangement uses TRBV30 and TRBJ1-1; D not resolved. V was trimmed by 5 bases and J by 0 bases, leaving 7 bases between them. CDR1 is GTSNPN and CDR2 is SVGIG in the germline V gene (reference sequence). This CDR3 spans 12 amino acids. For the CDR3, the DNA is TGTGCCTGGGTCAGTATGAACACTGAAGCTTTCTTT. This encodes CAWVSMNTEAFF.

This chain connects TRBV7-2 to TRBJ2-7, with D unclear. The CDR3 consists of 11 residues. The V gene lost 5 bases and the J gene lost 4 bases, with 6 bases spanning the gap. CDR1 SGHTA and CDR2 FQGNSA come from the germline V gene. The CDR3 is CASSPRYEQYF. DNA for the CDR3: TGTGCCAGCAGCCCCCGTTACGAGCAGTACTTC.